A selection of T cell receptor delta chains follows, all from one sample in a study of γδ T cells in repeated Plasmodium falciparum infection. TCRdb processed the multiplex PCR reads again with the CATT caller. Here the sample spans 75,000 to 100,000 delta-chain clones, over 1.1% being singletons. Sequencing was done on a sample of gamma-delta T cells from blood. The receptors were gathered from a pool of human donors (malaria-infected and uninfected, not separated). CDR3s include the opening cysteine and the closing phenylalanine or tryptophan. D genes are given only for firm matches. Clone size is given as how often the clone was seen (once, few, many) or a class if it is expanded.

J gene: TRDJ3; clone size: many; V gene: TRDV2; D gene: TRDD3; CDR3 DNA: TGTGCCTGTGACACCGTACTGGGGGAGAGCTCCTGGGACACCCGACAGATGTTTTTC; CDR3 protein: CACDTVLGESSWDTRQMFF
J gene: TRDJ1; clone size: many; V gene: TRDV1; D gene: .; CDR3 DNA: TGTGCTCTTGGGCCCCCGGGGCCGGCCCGGTACACCGATAAACTCATCTTT; CDR3 protein: CALGPPGPARYTDKLIF
J gene: TRDJ1; clone size: many; V gene: TRDV2; D gene: TRDD3; CDR3 DNA: TGTGCCTGTGACACGGGGAACTGGGGGATATATTCCGGCGATAAACTCATCTTT; CDR3 protein: CACDTGNWGIYSGDKLIF
J gene: TRDJ2; clone size: many; V gene: TRDV1; D gene: TRDD3; CDR3 DNA: TGTGCTCTTGGGGAACTAGTACTGGGGGATATGACAGCACAACTCTTCTTT; CDR3 protein: CALGELVLGDMTAQLFF
J gene: TRDJ1; clone size: many; V gene: TRDV1; D gene: .; CDR3 DNA: TGTGCTCTTGGGGAGCTCCTGGGGACCGCGCCGAACACCGATAAACTCATCTTT; CDR3 protein: CALGELLGTAPNTDKLIF
J gene: TRDJ1; clone size: few; V gene: TRDV1; D gene: TRDD3; CDR3 DNA: TGTGCTCTTGGGGAGGGCCTTCCACGTTCTGGGGGATACAAGATATGCAATAATAAACTCATCTTT; CDR3 protein: CALGEGLPRSGGYKICNNKLIF
J gene: TRDJ1; clone size: many; V gene: TRDV1; D gene: TRDD3; CDR3 DNA: TGTGCTCTTGGGGAAGGACCTCGGGGGATCAACGATAAACTCATCTTT; CDR3 protein: CALGEGPRGINDKLIF
J gene: TRDJ1; clone size: many; V gene: TRDV1; D gene: TRDD3; CDR3 DNA: TGTGCTCTTGGGCGTATGAGCAAGAGGGGATACGCCGATAAACTCATCTTT; CDR3 protein: CALGRMSKRGYADKLIF
J gene: TRDJ1; clone size: many; V gene: TRDV1; D gene: TRDD3; CDR3 DNA: TGTGCTCTTGGGGAAATATTCTTGTCTACCCTGGGGGTTCAAACCGATAAACTCATCTTT; CDR3 protein: CALGEIFLSTLGVQTDKLIF
J gene: TRDJ1; clone size: many; V gene: TRDV1; D gene: .; CDR3 DNA: TGTGCTCTTGGGGGACGAAGGACAGAGGGACATAAACTCATCTTT; CDR3 protein: CALGGRRTEGHKLIF
J gene: TRDJ2; clone size: many; V gene: TRDV1; D gene: TRDD3; CDR3 DNA: TGTGCTCTTGGGGAACTTGATTATAGAGGATTCCTACCCAGAGGAAGGGGATACGTGCATTTGACAGCACAACTCTTCTTT; CDR3 protein: CALGELDYRGFLPRGRGYVHLTAQLFF
J gene: TRDJ1; clone size: many; V gene: TRDV1; D gene: .; CDR3 DNA: TGTGCTCTTGGGGAATTTAGCCCAGCACACCGGGGATTCAGATTCACCGATAAACTCATCTTT; CDR3 protein: CALGEFSPAHRGFRFTDKLIF
J gene: TRDJ1; clone size: many; V gene: TRDV1; D gene: .; CDR3 DNA: TGTGCTCTTGGGGTTAGGTACACCAATAAACTCATCTTT; CDR3 protein: CALGVRYTNKLIF
J gene: TRDJ1; clone size: many; V gene: TRDV1; D gene: TRDD3; CDR3 DNA: TGTGCTCTTGGGGAACAGGGGGATTCACGTGCGTACACCGATAAACTCATCTTT; CDR3 protein: CALGEQGDSRAYTDKLIF
J gene: TRDJ1; clone size: medium-sized; V gene: TRDV1; D gene: .; CDR3 DNA: TGTGCTCTTGAGAGTCTACCTGCCTGTACCGGCACCGATAAACTCATCTTT; CDR3 protein: CALESLPACTGTDKLIF
J gene: TRDJ1; clone size: many; V gene: TRDV1; D gene: .; CDR3 DNA: TGTGCTCTCTGGACCCCGTACACCGATAAACTCATCTTT; CDR3 protein: CALWTPYTDKLIF